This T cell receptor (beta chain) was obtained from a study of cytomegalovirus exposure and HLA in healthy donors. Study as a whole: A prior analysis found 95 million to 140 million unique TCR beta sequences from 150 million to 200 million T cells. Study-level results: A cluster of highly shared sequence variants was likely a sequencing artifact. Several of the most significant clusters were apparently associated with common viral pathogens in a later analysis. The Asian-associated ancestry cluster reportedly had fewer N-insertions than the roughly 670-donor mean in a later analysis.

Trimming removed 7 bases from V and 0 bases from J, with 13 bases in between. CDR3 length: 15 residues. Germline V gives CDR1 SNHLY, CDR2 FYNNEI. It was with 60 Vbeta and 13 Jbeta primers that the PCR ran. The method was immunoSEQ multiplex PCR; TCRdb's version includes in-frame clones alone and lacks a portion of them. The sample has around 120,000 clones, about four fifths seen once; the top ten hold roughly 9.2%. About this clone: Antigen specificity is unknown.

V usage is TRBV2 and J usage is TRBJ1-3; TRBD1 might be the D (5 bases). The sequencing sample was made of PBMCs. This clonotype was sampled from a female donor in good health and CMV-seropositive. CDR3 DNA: TGTGCCAGCAAGGAGGGACGGAGCTCTGGAAACACCATATATTTT. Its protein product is CASKEGRSSGNTIYF.